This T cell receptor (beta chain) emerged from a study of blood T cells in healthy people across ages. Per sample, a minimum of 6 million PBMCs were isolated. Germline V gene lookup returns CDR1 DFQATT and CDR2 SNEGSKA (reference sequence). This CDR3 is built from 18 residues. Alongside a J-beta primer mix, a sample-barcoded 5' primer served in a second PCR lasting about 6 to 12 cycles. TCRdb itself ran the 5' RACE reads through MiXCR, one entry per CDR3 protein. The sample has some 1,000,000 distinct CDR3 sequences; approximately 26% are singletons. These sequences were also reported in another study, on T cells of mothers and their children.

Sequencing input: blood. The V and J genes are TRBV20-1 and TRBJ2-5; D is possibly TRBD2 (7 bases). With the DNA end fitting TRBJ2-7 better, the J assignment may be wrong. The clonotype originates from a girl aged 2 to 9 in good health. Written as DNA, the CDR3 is TGCAGTGCTCCCAAGGGGGGGTATGAGCGGGGCCTCTCCTACGAGCAGTACTTC. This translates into CSAPKGGYERGLSYEQYF.